This TCR beta chain emerged from a study of beta chain features in type 1 diabetes (dated by TCRdb to about 2018). Notes on the research overall: Mean age, gender distribution, total cell number and subset yield were not different between patients and healthy donors. Across all samples, approximately 98,000,000 sorted cells were examined, and cell number per subset correlated strongly with RNA yield. The study compared TCRB repertoires of sorted circulating CD4+ T cell subsets between recently diagnosed type 1 diabetes patients and matched healthy donors. Regulatory and stem cell-like memory subsets were isolated from only 8 patients and about eight healthy donors, whereas naive and central memory subsets came from all 28 donors. Broad study findings and their caveats: In all four CD4+ subsets, TCRB CDR3 length was moderately but significantly shorter in type 1 diabetes patients. At VDJ recombination sites, patients with type 1 diabetes made fewer insertions and deleted more nucleotides, a pattern implying thymic rearrangement abnormalities. Shorter templates might be favored by PCR, yet because patient and control samples were amplified and corrected together, any such skew would affect both groups equally. Naive, central memory and regulatory TCRB repertoires appeared to be more similar among patients than among healthy donors. HLA sub-analyses involved small numbers of individuals, so any influence of HLA type on TCRB rearrangement remained unresolved. Because cDNA was sequenced instead of genomic DNA, highly expressing activated cells could be over-represented, though the groups showed no difference in activation or CD3 levels.

A single peripheral blood draw of around 100 mL on average was collected from each donor into heparinised tubes. Naive, central memory, regulatory and stem cell-like memory CD4+ T cells were sorted on a BD FACSAria II using a panel including CD45RO, CCR7, CD25, CD127, CD95 and CD27. All sorted populations exceeded 95% purity. PBMCs were isolated immediately by Lymphoprep density gradient centrifugation and stained directly without culture. So that batch effects would be minimized, each experiment stained and sorted samples in pairs, pairing one healthy donor with one patient. All of the isolated RNA was reverse transcribed with the High Capacity cDNA Reverse Transcription Kit, so expressed TCRB transcripts were sequenced. Stem cell-like memory T cell samples underwent survey-depth immunoSEQ sequencing, averaging approximately 1 million total reads per sample. After sorted cells were lysed in RLT buffer, RNA was extracted with DNase-treated RNeasy Micro or Mini kits, with the choice depending on cell number. To prevent cross-contamination, each cell subset was processed individually, whereas patient and healthy donor samples were processed jointly. TCRB sequences were amplified from cDNA with the immunoSEQ multiplex PCR, producing 87-bp fragments spanning the CDR3 region. The amplicons were sequenced using the Illumina HiSeq platform. The authors' analysis ran thus. Synthetic template baselines were used to correct PCR bias computationally, reads within Hamming distance 2 were collapsed, and singletons that could not be merged were discarded. Reads were aligned against IMGT to assign V, D and J genes, CDR3 length and insertions or deletions at six rearrangement sites. Within each subset, clonotype counts were normalized to sorted cell number, and only after that were true diversity and Gini coefficients computed with the tcR R package. The overlap coefficient, calculated on TCRB nucleotide sequences, was used to quantify repertoire sharing. What TCRdb holds here is the immuneACCESS table cut down to in-frame rearrangements. Part of the clones is not present; checked against another copy, under half of the missing clones reflect an unresolved V gene, and the others are unexplained. V and J calls and clone size come straight from that table; D and trimming were deduced from the DNA. This sample gives approximately 52,000 clones in total; 60% to 70% of them show up just once. The ten largest clonotypes hold approximately 0.29% of the sample.

This clone was counted a few times. Its antigen is still unknown. No per-base quality is available; no much larger clone lies one base away. V is pruned by 5 bases and J by 15 bases, leaving 9 bases of the junction without a gene match. From cysteine to phenylalanine, the CDR3 is 14 amino acids long. Here the CDR3 DNA is all that survives: 42 bases in frame from base 1. The CDR1 and CDR2 encoded by the germline V gene (reference sequence) are SEHNR and FQNEAQ. Sequencing used stem cell memory CD4+ T cells from blood. The sample's cell subset or site label is to be understood as: stem cell-like memory CD4+ T cells. Recombination linked TRBV7-9 to TRBJ2-4, with 14 bases matching TRBD2. The clonotype comes from a woman in her twenties or thirties with type 1 diabetes. The CDR3 region has the sequence CASSAPGLAGDLYF. The base sequence is TGTGCCAGCAGCGCACCGGGACTAGCGGGAGACTTGTACTTC.